A single sample is the source of the 19 T cell receptor beta chains below, sequenced in a study of control samples from healthy donors and cancer patients. Some clones are missing from TCRdb's copy, which holds only in-frame ones; the method was immunoSEQ multiplex PCR. The sample holds roughly 130,000 clones, approximately 90% seen once. What was sequenced was blood. Receptors originate from a man aged 18 to 30 in good health.

This chain links TRBV18 with TRBJ1-2, with D maybe TRBD1 (6 bases). The germline V gene has CDR1 KGHSH and CDR2 LQKENI. This CDR3 has 15 residues. V was pared by 3 bases and J by 2 bases, with 13 bases between. CDR3 loop: CASSPEDSSNYGYTF. The CDR3 DNA reads TGTGCCAGCTCACCCGAGGACAGTTCAAACTATGGCTACACCTTC.

The chain has TRBV6-5 and TRBJ2-1, with TRBD2 identical over 7 bases. The CDR3 spans 13 residues. J gave up 3 bases and V 8 bases, and 4 bases lay outside the gene matches. CDR1 and CDR2 (germline): MNHEY, SVGAGI. The CDR3 spells CASGRTSYNEQFF. CDR3 nucleotides: TGTGCCAGCGGTAGGACTAGCTACAATGAGCAGTTCTTC.

V is TRBV7-9 and J is TRBJ2-2; D unresolved. This CDR3 has 17 residues. Between the trimmed V and J ends, which lost 1 base and 4 bases, there was a span of 16 bases. From germline, CDR1 is SEHNR and CDR2 FQNEAQ (reference sequence). CDR3 nucleotide sequence: TGTGCCAGCAGCTTAGGGGAACTCCAGGAGCGCACCGGGGAGCTGTTTTTT. Translating gives CASSLGELQERTGELFF. Full variable domain (outside the CDR3, taken from reference TRBV7-9 and TRBJ2-2): DTGVSQNPRHKITKRGQNVTFRCDPISEHNRLYWYRQTLGQGPEFLTYFQNEAQLEKSRLLSDRFSAERPKGSFSTLEIQRTEQGDSAMYLCASSLGELQERTGELFFGEGSRLTVL.

The chain uses TRBV13 and TRBJ2-7, with D tentatively TRBD2 (5 bases). Germline CDR1 PRHDT, CDR2 FYEKMQ (reference sequence). The CDR3 is made up of 17 amino acids. Between the trimmed V and J ends, which lost 5 bases and 5 bases, there was a span of 25 bases. The CDR3 sequence is CASSVSSSGVLGDEQYF. The CDR3 coding sequence is TGTGCCAGCAGCGTATCCTCCTCCGGGGTCCTCGGGGACGAGCAGTACTTC.

This chain uses TRBV18 with TRBJ1-1; D might be TRBD1 (5 bases). CDR1 and CDR2 from the germline V gene are KGHSH and LQKENI. The V and J ends lost 3 bases and 3 bases respectively, with 8 bases between them. CDR3 length: 13 amino acids. The CDR3, as DNA: TGTGCCAGCTCACCGGGGGGGGACACTGAAGCTTTCTTT. It translates to CASSPGGDTEAFF.

The chain uses TRBV24-1 and TRBJ2-1, with 10 bases that match TRBD2. The CDR3 totals 16 residues. Germline V lookup: CDR1 KGHDR, CDR2 SFDVKD. J was trimmed by 2 bases and V by 4 bases; bases with no gene match: 4. CDR3 DNA: TGTGCCACCAGTGAAGAAGCGGGAGGGCCCTACAATGAGCAGTTCTTC. Its translation: CATSEEAGGPYNEQFF.

The chain recombines TRBV12-3 or TRBV12-4 with TRBJ2-7, with D maybe TRBD1 (6 bases). Between the trimmed V and J ends, which lost 5 bases and 5 bases, there was a span of 13 bases. The CDR3 is 13 amino acids. DNA of the CDR3: TGTGCCAGCAGTCCGATACAGGGAAACGAGCAGTACGTC. Amino acid sequence: CASSPIQGNEQYV.

This rearrangement joins TRBV7-3 to TRBJ1-6, with 7 bases lining up with TRBD1. Germline V gene lookup returns CDR1 SGHTA and CDR2 FQGTGA. There are 15 residues in the CDR3. V trimming: 1 base; J trimming: 9 bases; junction bases outside the gene matches: 6. The CDR3 here is CASSLRSGGGSPLHF. CDR3 in DNA: TGTGCCAGCAGCTTAAGGTCAGGGGGAGGTTCACCCCTCCACTTT.

The V call is TRBV24-1, the J call TRBJ2-1; 8 bases match TRBD2. The length of the CDR3 is 14 residues. The V and J ends lost 6 bases and 6 bases, in that order; junction bases with no gene match: 6. Germline loops: CDR1 KGHDR, CDR2 SFDVKD. DNA of the CDR3: TGTGCCACCAGTTCGTCGAGCGGGGGCAATGAGCAGTTCTTC. The encoded protein is CATSSSSGGNEQFF.

J is TRBJ2-1 and V is TRBV6-4; D possibly corresponds to TRBD1 (6 bases). With 0 bases removed from V and 4 bases from J, the gap between germline ends came to 10 bases. CDR1 is MRHNA, CDR2 SNTAGT, per germline. The CDR3 sequence is 15 residues long. CDR3 bases: TGTGCCAGCAGTGACTCAGGGGGAGCTTACAATGAGCAGTTCTTC. Its translation: CASSDSGGAYNEQFF.

CDR3 loop: CSARQGNTEAFF. The CDR3 bases are TGCAGCGCCCGACAGGGGAACACTGAAGCTTTCTTT. The chain combines TRBV29-1 with TRBJ1-1, with TRBD1 identical over 7 bases. V lost 7 bases to trimming and J lost 1 base; unmatched junction nucleotides: 3. This CDR3 has 12 residues. Germline assignment: CDR1 SQVTM and CDR2 ANQGSEA.

The chain has TRBV28 and TRBJ1-5; no reliable D call. The CDR3 totals 14 residues. V lost 3 bases and J lost 3, with 9 bases in between. Germline CDR1 is MDHEN and CDR2 is SYDVKM. This CDR3 is CASSFGRSNQPQHF. The DNA of the CDR3 is TGTGCCAGCAGTTTTGGGCGGTCCAATCAGCCCCAGCATTTT. The full variable domain, in which reference TRBV28 and TRBJ1-5 provide the parts outside the CDR3, is DVKVTQSSRYLVKRTGEKVFLECVQDMDHENMFWYRQDPGLGLRLIYFSYDVKMKEKGDIPEGYSVSREKKERFSLILESASTNQTSMYLCASSFGRSNQPQHFGDGTRLSIL.

The rearrangement joins TRBV7-4 to TRBJ1-3, with D possibly matching TRBD1 (6 bases). Germline V gene sequence: CDR1 SGHVT, CDR2 SQSDAQ. This CDR3 has 15 residues. Trimming shortened V by 9 bases and J by 0 bases, and 15 bases separated the two germline ends. The CDR3: CASKGVPNSGNTIYF. The DNA for the CDR3 is TGTGCCAGTAAGGGGGTGCCGAACTCTGGAAACACCATATATTTT.

This chain connects TRBV19 to TRBJ2-3; D is possibly TRBD2 (5 bases). The CDR3 covers 15 residues. The germline V gene encodes CDR1 LNHDA and CDR2 SQIVND (reference sequence). V lost 5 bases and J lost 1, with 13 bases in between. The CDR3: CASSLDGGGTDTQYF. CDR3 DNA: TGTGCCAGTAGTCTCGACGGAGGAGGCACAGATACGCAGTATTTT.

The CDR3 spells CASSTSGGRGELFF. As DNA, the CDR3 is TGTGCCAGTAGTACTAGCGGGGGAAGAGGGGAGCTGTTTTTT. The rearrangement uses TRBV19 and TRBJ2-2; 10 nucleotides agree with TRBD2. CDR3 length: 14 amino acids. J lost 8 bases, V lost 4 bases, and 4 bases had no gene match. Germline-derived CDR1 and CDR2 are LNHDA and SQIVND (reference sequence). Variable domain in full (rest from reference TRBV19 and TRBJ2-2): DGGITQSPKYLFRKEGQNVTLSCEQNLNHDAMYWYRQDPGQGLRLIYYSQIVNDFQKGDIAEGYSVSREKKESFPLTVTSAQKNPTAFYLCASSTSGGRGELFFGEGSRLTVL.

The V call is TRBV25-1, the J call TRBJ2-1, with 7 bases lining up with TRBD1. V lost 7 bases, J lost 10 bases, and 4 bases stayed unmatched. This CDR3 has 11 amino acids. CDR1 and CDR2 from the germline V gene are MGHDK and SYGVNS. The CDR3 DNA sequence: TGTGCCAGCAATGAGGGGGCGGAGCAGTTCTTC. It encodes CASNEGAEQFF.

V gene TRBV13 combines with J gene TRBJ1-1, with 8 bases aligning to TRBD1. The CDR3 sequence is 14 residues long. Germline values: CDR1 PRHDT, CDR2 FYEKMQ (reference sequence). V lost 4 bases, J lost 7 bases, and 8 bases stayed unmatched. This chain's CDR3 is CASSSTRGQGEAFF. The CDR3 DNA reads TGTGCCAGCAGCTCCACCAGGGGGCAGGGTGAAGCTTTCTTT.

The genes are TRBV12-3 or TRBV12-4 and TRBJ1-2; D gene uncertain. V lost 8 bases and J 7 bases, leaving 17 bases between the germline ends. The CDR3 is 13 residues long. The CDR3 DNA is TGTGCCAGCTCCCTATCGCCCCTTGGTGGCTACACCTTC. Translation gives CASSLSPLGGYTF.

This chain connects TRBV6-5 to TRBJ1-2; no clear D gene. Germline V gene sequence: CDR1 MNHEY, CDR2 SVGAGI. The CDR3 consists of 13 residues. V was clipped by 4 bases and J by 3 bases, with 9 bases between them. The CDR3 region has the DNA TGTGCCAGCAGTTCGACTGCTTACTATGGCTACACCTTC. It translates to CASSSTAYYGYTF.